The rows below give T cell receptor beta chains drawn from one sample of a study of T cells in tumors after PD-1 blockade. Sequencing was performed with immunoSEQ multiplex PCR; in TCRdb, only in-frame clones are kept and a portion is missing. The table records almost 35,000 clones, roughly 73% of them present only once. The specimen was PBMCs, collected after anti-PD-1 treatment. These receptors were obtained from a human donor with basal cell carcinoma. Each CDR3 is given without its conserved first and last residue. Each record gives: V gene, clone size, J gene, CDR3 protein. Size is omitted from some rows. Given values are once, few, many or a class for expanded clones.

TRBV28	-	TRBJ1-2	ASRGTGGNYGYT
TRBV12-5	-	TRBJ1-4	ASGTGLHNEKLF
TRBV5-1	-	TRBJ1-6	ASSLEGTGGWDSPLH
TRBV7-9	-	TRBJ2-6	ASSGARESSGANVLT
TRBV27	-	TRBJ2-5	ASSPLDSLETQY
TRBV19	few	TRBJ1-1	ASSSRGNTEAF
TRBV5-1	-	TRBJ1-1	ASSLDVNTEAF
TRBV7-2	-	TRBJ2-4	ASSLGGTGVNIQY
TRBV6-6	-	TRBJ1-1	ASSYDSRGGEAF
TRBV11-2	-	TRBJ2-2	ASSLGGRGLASGSGELF
TRBV5-1	-	TRBJ2-3	ASSLGSSTDTQY
TRBV6-5	-	TRBJ2-1	ASRARGGEQF
TRBV5-6	-	TRBJ1-2	ASRPRTGDLYGYT
TRBV18	-	TRBJ2-2	ASLGQTTGELF
TRBV19	few	TRBJ2-7	ASSAGLAGAPYEQY
TRBV4-3	-	TRBJ1-6	ASSQGPGAGNSPLH
TRBV28	once	TRBJ1-2	ASKNPGQYYGYT
TRBV5-8	-	TRBJ2-2	ASSLWTGENTGELF
TRBV5-5	-	TRBJ2-6	ASSLDPDSGANVLT
TRBV28	-	TRBJ2-3	ASLPASGRTDTQY
TRBV6-2/TRBV6-3	once	TRBJ1-1	ASSPLGDRLNTEAF
TRBV5-5	-	TRBJ1-3	ASSFQGTASGNTIY
TRBV3-1/TRBV3-2	-	TRBJ2-2	ASSLAGINSGELF
TRBV5-6	-	TRBJ2-1	ASSPDSRGLLRNEQF
TRBV7-9	-	TRBJ2-3	ASSQGLAGSTDTQY
TRBV28	-	TRBJ2-4	ASSFTSWVENIQY
TRBV28	-	TRBJ1-5	ASRTATYNGGATQPQH
TRBV7-9	-	TRBJ2-4	ASSSGQVDIQY
TRBV7-9	many	TRBJ2-5	ASSLDRLAGVGGETQY
TRBV2	once	TRBJ1-2	ASSGTAFTGYT
TRBV19	many	TRBJ1-3	ASRVGNTIY
TRBV5-8	-	TRBJ1-1	ASSQGVGRDTEAF
TRBV28	-	TRBJ2-5	ASSPIGPGETQY
TRBV7-9	-	TRBJ2-3	ASSQRQGTDTQY
TRBV15	-	TRBJ2-5	ATSEQQETQY
TRBV30	-	TRBJ1-5	AWSTGAHQPQH
TRBV9	-	TRBJ1-2	ASSVEEFLGYYGYT
TRBV7-2	-	TRBJ2-1	ASSLSAGGNEQF
TRBV7-2	-	TRBJ1-1	ASSLGFNRGRDTEAF
TRBV5-4	-	TRBJ1-2	ASSLRGGYGYT
TRBV19	-	TRBJ1-1	ASNRGTEAF
TRBV15	-	TRBJ2-7	ATTKTTGLGGEQY
TRBV4-3	-	TRBJ2-3	ASSQGTFGGAGADTQY
TRBV9	-	TRBJ1-1	ASSSRDGEREAF
TRBV5-8	-	TRBJ1-5	ASSAYRDNQPQH
TRBV4-1	medium-sized	TRBJ2-7	ASSPLSSGGRAVYEQY